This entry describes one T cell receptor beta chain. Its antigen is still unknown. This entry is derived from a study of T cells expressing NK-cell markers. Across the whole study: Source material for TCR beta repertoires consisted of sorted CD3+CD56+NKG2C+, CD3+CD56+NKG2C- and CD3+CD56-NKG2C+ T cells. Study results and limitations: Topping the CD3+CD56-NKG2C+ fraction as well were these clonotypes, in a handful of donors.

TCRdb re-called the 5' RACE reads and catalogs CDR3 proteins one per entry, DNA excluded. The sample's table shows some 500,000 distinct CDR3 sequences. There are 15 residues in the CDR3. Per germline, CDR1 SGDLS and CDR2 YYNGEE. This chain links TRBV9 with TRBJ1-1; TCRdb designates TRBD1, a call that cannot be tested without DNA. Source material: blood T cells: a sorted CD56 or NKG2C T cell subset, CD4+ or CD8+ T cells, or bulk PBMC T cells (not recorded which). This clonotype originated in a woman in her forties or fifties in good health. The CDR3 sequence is CASSAFTGVNTEAFF. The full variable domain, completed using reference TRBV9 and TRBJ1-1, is DSGVTQTPKHLITATGQRVTLRCSPRSGDLSVYWYQQSLDQGLQFLIQYYNGEERAKGNILERFSAQQFPDLHSELNLSSLELGDSALYFCASSAFTGVNTEAFFGQGTRLTVV.